The entry below describes one TCR beta chain. The data were produced by immunoSEQ multiplex PCR, yet TCRdb's version contains in-frame clones alone and is incomplete. The table records about 160,000 clones, under 90% of them present only once. The data belong to a study of blood T cell repertoires in COVID-19. Per germline, CDR1 SNHLY and CDR2 FYNNEI. Trimming shortened V by 5 bases and J by 0 bases, and 11 bases separated the two germline ends. The CDR3 loop spans 15 amino acids. The rearrangement links TRBV2 to TRBJ1-5, with D hard to call. The sequenced sample consisted of PBMCs or T cells enriched from blood (not recorded which). The TCR comes from a woman aged 55-70 years who had recovered from COVID-19. CDR3 protein: CASSSRSSSNQPQHF. The DNA for the CDR3 is TGTGCCAGCAGTAGCAGGTCATCTAGCAATCAGCCCCAGCATTTT.